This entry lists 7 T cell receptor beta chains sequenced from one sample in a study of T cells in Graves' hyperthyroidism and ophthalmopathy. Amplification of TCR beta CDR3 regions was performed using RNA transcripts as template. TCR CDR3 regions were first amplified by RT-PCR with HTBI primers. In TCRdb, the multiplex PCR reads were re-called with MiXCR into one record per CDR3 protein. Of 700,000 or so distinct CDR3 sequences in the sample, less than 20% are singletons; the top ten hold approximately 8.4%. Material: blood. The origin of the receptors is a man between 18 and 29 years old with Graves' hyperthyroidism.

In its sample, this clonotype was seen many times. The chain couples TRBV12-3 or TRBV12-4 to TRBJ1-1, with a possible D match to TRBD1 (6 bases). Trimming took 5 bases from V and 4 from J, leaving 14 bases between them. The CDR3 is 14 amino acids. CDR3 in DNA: TGTGCCAGCAGTCCAGGGGAGGAGAGCACTGAAGCTTTCTTT. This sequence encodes CASSPGEESTEAFF.

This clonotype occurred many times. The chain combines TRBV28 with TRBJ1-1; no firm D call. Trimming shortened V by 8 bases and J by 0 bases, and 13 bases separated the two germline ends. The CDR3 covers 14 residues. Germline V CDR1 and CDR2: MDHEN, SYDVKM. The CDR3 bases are TGTGCCAGCTTCGGAGCGGATATGAACACTGAAGCTTTCTTT. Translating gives CASFGADMNTEAFF.

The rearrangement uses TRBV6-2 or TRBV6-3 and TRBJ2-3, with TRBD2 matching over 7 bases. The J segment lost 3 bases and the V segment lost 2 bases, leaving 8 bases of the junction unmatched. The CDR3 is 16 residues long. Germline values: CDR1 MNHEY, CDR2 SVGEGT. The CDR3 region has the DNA TGTGCCAGCAGTTACCCTCTGCGGGAGATGACAGATACGCAGTATTTT. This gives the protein CASSYPLREMTDTQYF.

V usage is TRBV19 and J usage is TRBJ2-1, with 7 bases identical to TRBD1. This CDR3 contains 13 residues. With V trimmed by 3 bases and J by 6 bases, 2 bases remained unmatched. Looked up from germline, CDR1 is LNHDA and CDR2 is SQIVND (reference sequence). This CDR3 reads CASSMGQLNEQFF. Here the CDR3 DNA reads TGTGCCAGTAGTATGGGACAGCTCAATGAGCAGTTCTTC. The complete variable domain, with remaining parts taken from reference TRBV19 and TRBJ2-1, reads DGGITQSPKYLFRKEGQNVTLSCEQNLNHDAMYWYRQDPGQGLRLIYYSQIVNDFQKGDIAEGYSVSREKKESFPLTVTSAQKNPTAFYLCASSMGQLNEQFFGPGTRLTVL.

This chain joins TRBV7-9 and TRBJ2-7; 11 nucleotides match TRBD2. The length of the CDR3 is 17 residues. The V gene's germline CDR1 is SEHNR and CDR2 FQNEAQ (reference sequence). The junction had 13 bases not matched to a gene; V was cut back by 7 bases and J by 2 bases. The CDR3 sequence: CASTYGLAGPRAYEQYF. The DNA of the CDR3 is TGTGCCAGCACCTATGGACTAGCGGGTCCCAGAGCCTACGAGCAGTACTTC. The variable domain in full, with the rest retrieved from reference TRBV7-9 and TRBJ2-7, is DTGVSQNPRHKITKRGQNVTFRCDPISEHNRLYWYRQTLGQGPEFLTYFQNEAQLEKSRLLSDRFSAERPKGSFSTLEIQRTEQGDSAMYLCASTYGLAGPRAYEQYFGPGTRLTVT.

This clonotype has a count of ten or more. The CDR3 protein is CASRPRSSYNEQFF. The CDR3 DNA follows: TGTGCCAGTAGGCCCAGAAGCTCCTACAATGAGCAGTTCTTC. The genes are TRBV19 and TRBJ2-1; D remains ambiguous. The length of the CDR3 is 14 residues. V was trimmed by 6 bases and J by 0 bases, leaving 9 bases between them. Per germline, CDR1 LNHDA and CDR2 SQIVND (reference sequence).

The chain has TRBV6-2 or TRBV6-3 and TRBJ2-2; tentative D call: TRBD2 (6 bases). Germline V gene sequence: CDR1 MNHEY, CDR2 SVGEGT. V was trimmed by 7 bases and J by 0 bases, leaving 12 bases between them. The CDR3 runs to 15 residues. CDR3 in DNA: TGTGCCAGCAACACGGGACTGACGAACACCGGGGAGCTGTTTTTT. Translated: CASNTGLTNTGELFF.